These 10 T cell receptor beta chains were sequenced from one sample in a study of cytomegalovirus exposure and HLA in healthy donors. PCR was performed using 60 Vbeta and 13 Jbeta primers. Profiled with immunoSEQ multiplex PCR; TCRdb holds only in-frame clones, not every one. The data contain some 130,000 clones, approximately 60% of them singletons. Sequences were obtained from PBMCs. These TCRs come from a human donor in good health.

V usage is TRBV5-4 and J usage is TRBJ2-3, with D perhaps TRBD2 (6 bases). The CDR3 loop spans 15 amino acids. Per the germline V gene, CDR1 is SGHNT and CDR2 is YYREEE (reference sequence). V was pared by 2 bases and J by 1 base, with 11 bases between. The CDR3 DNA is TGTGCCAGCAGCTTCTGGGGAGGCGGCACAGATACGCAGTATTTT. Its translation is CASSFWGGGTDTQYF.

V is TRBV4-1 and J is TRBJ2-1; D might be TRBD1 (6 bases). CDR1 and CDR2 (germline): MGHRA, YSYEKL. The V end lost 1 base, the J end lost 0 bases, and 7 bases lay between the germline ends. The CDR3 is 15 amino acids. CDR3 DNA sequence: TGCGCCAGCAGCCAAGGGACAGCCTCCTACAATGAGCAGTTCTTC. Translating gives CASSQGTASYNEQFF.

This clone occurred once. The chain uses TRBV18 and TRBJ1-3; D not certain. Gene TRBJ2-2 matches the end of the DNA better, so the J call may be wrong. Germline V gene lookup returns CDR1 KGHSH and CDR2 LQKENI. The CDR3 is 14 residues long. The CDR3 reads CASSPWANTGELFF. CDR3 sequence (DNA): TGTGCCAGCTCACCTTGGGCGAACACCGGGGAGCTGTTTTTT.

V usage is TRBV5-4 and J usage is TRBJ2-2; 10 bases align to TRBD1. This CDR3 is built from 15 residues. Germline lookup yields CDR1 SGHNT and CDR2 YYREEE (reference sequence). V shed 5 bases, J shed 2 bases, and the junction held 3 bases outside the gene matches. This chain's CDR3 is CASRRDRGNTGELFF. For the CDR3, the DNA is TGTGCCAGCAGACGGGACAGGGGAAACACCGGGGAGCTGTTTTTT. The variable domain in full, completed from reference TRBV5-4 and TRBJ2-2, reads ETGVTQSPTHLIKTRGQQVTLRCSSQSGHNTVSWYQQALGQGPQFIFQYYREEENGRGNFPPRFSGLQFPNYSSELNVNALELDDSALYLCASRRDRGNTGELFFGEGSRLTVL.

V gene TRBV5-1 combines with J gene TRBJ2-5; 7 nucleotides agree with TRBD2. CDR3 length: 15 residues. In germline, CDR1 is SGHRS, CDR2 YFSETQ. V was pared by 1 base and J by 5 bases, with 8 bases of the junction left unmatched. The CDR3 is CASSLNAGDGETQYF. Here the CDR3 DNA reads TGCGCCAGCAGCTTGAACGCGGGAGATGGGGAGACCCAGTACTTC.

The chain uses TRBV28 and TRBJ2-7; 8 bases match TRBD1. CDR1 MDHEN and CDR2 SYDVKM come from the germline V gene. The junction had 9 bases not matched to a gene; V was cut back by 5 bases and J by 3 bases. The CDR3 is 15 amino acids. The CDR3 DNA is TGTGCCAGCAGTCTAGCCGGGACAGGAAGCTACGAGCAGTACTTC. This gives the protein CASSLAGTGSYEQYF.

Concerning this clone itself: This CDR3 is also generated by other DNA sequences in the sample. The V and J genes are TRBV5-1 and TRBJ2-3; 7 bases map to TRBD2. The trim removed 2 bases at V and 2 bases at J, leaving 5 bases unmatched. Germline V gene data show CDR1 as SGHRS and CDR2 as YFSETQ. There are 15 residues in the CDR3. The CDR3 here is CASSLLATATDTQYF. The CDR3 bases are TGCGCCAGCAGCTTACTAGCGACCGCCACAGATACGCAGTATTTT. Full variable domain (remainder filled in from reference TRBV5-1 and TRBJ2-3): KAGVTQTPRYLIKTRGQQVTLSCSPISGHRSVSWYQQTPGQGLQFLFEYFSETQRNKGNFPGRFSGRQFSNSRSEMNVSTLELGDSALYLCASSLLATATDTQYFGPGTRLTVL.

This chain links TRBV11-3 with TRBJ2-1; a possible D gene is TRBD2 (5 bases). CDR1 is SGHNT, CDR2 YENEEA, per germline. The CDR3 is made up of 12 amino acids. The V gene lost 1 base and the J gene lost 10 bases, with 8 bases spanning the gap. CDR3 bases: TGTGCCAGCAGCTTAGGGCGAGGGGAGCAGTTCTTC. This codes for CASSLGRGEQFF.

The chain employs TRBV28 and TRBJ2-1; tentatively, D is TRBD1 (5 bases). The germline CDR1 and CDR2 sequences are MDHEN and SYDVKM. This CDR3 region has 15 residues. The ends were cut back, 4 bases at V and 0 bases at J, with 10 bases in the middle. Written as DNA, the CDR3 is TGTGCCAGCAGTTCCGACAGTGACTCCTACAATGAGCAGTTCTTC. This sequence encodes CASSSDSDSYNEQFF.

This chain uses TRBV10-1 with TRBJ2-1; 9 nucleotides agree with TRBD2. This CDR3 is 15 amino acids long. The V and J ends lost 3 bases and 6 bases, in that order; junction bases with no gene match: 6. Germline CDR1 and CDR2: WNHNN and SYGVQD (reference sequence). The CDR3 DNA follows: TGCGCCAGCAGTGATGCGGGAGGGCGAACCAATGAGCAGTTCTTC. Protein product: CASSDAGGRTNEQFF.